This TCR beta chain was sequenced for a study of blood T cells in healthy people across ages. A second about 7 to 11 cycle PCR used barcoded and J-beta primers. TCRdb independently ran MiXCR on the 5' RACE reads; one entry per CDR3 protein. The profile shows 1.8 million or so distinct CDR3 sequences, about 39% of them singletons. Per sample, a minimum of 6.5 million PBMCs were isolated. Study-wide findings and caveats: Long-lived donors exceeded aged donors in naive CD4+ cells and diversity. Any changes in expanded clonotypes were possibly confounded, as donor CMV status remained unknown.

The V gene's germline CDR1 is DFQATT and CDR2 SNEGSKA (reference sequence). The CDR3 length is 13 residues. V was pared by 3 bases and J by 2 bases, with 10 bases between. On this clonotype: Its antigen is not identified.

This receptor was taken from a human donor in good health. The sample consisted of blood. The chain is built from TRBV20-1 and TRBJ1-2, with D possibly matching TRBD1 (5 bases). The DNA of the CDR3 is TGCAGTGCTAGTGAGGGGAGGAACTATGGCTACACCTTC. Translated, it gives CSASEGRNYGYTF.